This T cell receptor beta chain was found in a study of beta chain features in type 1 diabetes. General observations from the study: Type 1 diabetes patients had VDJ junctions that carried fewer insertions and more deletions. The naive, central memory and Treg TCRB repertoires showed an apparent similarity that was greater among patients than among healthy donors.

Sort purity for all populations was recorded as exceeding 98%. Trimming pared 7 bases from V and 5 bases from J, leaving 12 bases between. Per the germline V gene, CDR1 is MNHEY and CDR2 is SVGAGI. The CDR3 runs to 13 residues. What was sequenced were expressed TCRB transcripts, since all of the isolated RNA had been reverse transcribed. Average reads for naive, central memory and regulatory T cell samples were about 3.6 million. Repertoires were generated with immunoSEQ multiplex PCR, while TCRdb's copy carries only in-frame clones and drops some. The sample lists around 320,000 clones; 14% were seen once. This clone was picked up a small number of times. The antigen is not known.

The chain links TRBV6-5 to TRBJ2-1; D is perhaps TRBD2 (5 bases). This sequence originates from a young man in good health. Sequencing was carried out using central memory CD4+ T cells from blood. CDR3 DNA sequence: TGTGCCAGCATAAGGCTTAGCGACAATGAGCAGTTCTTC. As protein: CASIRLSDNEQFF.